This T cell receptor beta chain originates from a study of T cells after yellow fever vaccination. The CDR3 runs to 14 residues. The ends were cut back, 6 bases at V and 3 bases at J, with 14 bases in the middle. As to this clonotype: Its antigen is unknown.

TCRdb analysed the 5' RACE reads with MiXCR anew, one entry per CDR3 protein. This sample carries some 120,000 distinct CDR3 sequences, around 15% of them seen once, and the ten largest clones take roughly 47%. Study-wide findings and caveats: One caveat is that FACS-sorted repertoires could contain abundant clonotypes contaminating from the bulk population. The secondary response showed a weaker magnitude and a faster peak, day 5 versus 15.

The clonotype comes from a young man who received the YFV17D yellow fever vaccine. The chain employs TRBV12-3 or TRBV12-4 and TRBJ1-1; tentatively, D is TRBD1 (6 bases). This material consisted of CD8+ T cells sorted from PBMCs, taken 5 days after the yellow fever booster vaccination. DNA for the CDR3: TGTGCCAGCAGCCGAGGGGGTCCTTACACTGAAGCTTTCTTT. Amino acid sequence: CASSRGGPYTEAFF.